A selection of T cell receptor beta chains follows, all from one sample in a study of blood T cell repertoires in COVID-19. The repertoire was sequenced with immunoSEQ multiplex PCR; TCRdb's copy has only in-frame clones and lacks some. The sample lists 300,000 or so clones; over 75% were seen once. What was sequenced was PBMCs or T cells enriched from blood (not recorded which). Receptors originate from a woman aged 25 to 39 who had recovered from COVID-19. Both conserved end residues are part of each CDR3. Fields, in order: J gene, clone size, V gene, D gene, CDR3 protein, CDR3 DNA. A D gene is named only where the DNA matches it firmly. Not every row has a clone size; where given, it reads once, few, many or a size class.

TRBJ2-7 | . | TRBV11-2 | TRBD2 | CASSMSPSGASYEQYF | TGTGCCAGCAGCATGTCCCCTAGCGGGGCCTCCTACGAGCAGTACTTC
TRBJ2-5 | . | TRBV11-2 | . | CASSRPGTPGQETQYF | TGTGCCAGCAGCCGCCCTGGCACCCCGGGACAAGAGACCCAGTACTTC
TRBJ1-2 | . | TRBV12-5 | TRBD1 | CASGFPQGASVNYGYTF | TGTGCTAGTGGTTTCCCTCAGGGGGCGAGCGTGAACTATGGCTACACCTTC
TRBJ2-2 | . | TRBV2 | . | CASTERGRGSGELFF | TGTGCCAGCACCGAAAGGGGGCGGGGATCCGGGGAGCTGTTTTTT
TRBJ2-5 | . | TRBV28 | TRBD2 | CASRTLAGGPRTQYF | TGTGCCAGCAGGACACTAGCGGGGGGGCCTAGGACCCAGTACTTC
TRBJ2-5 | once | TRBV6-6 | . | CASSGTRGGTQYF | TGTGCCAGCAGCGGGACGCGGGGAGGCACCCAGTACTTC
TRBJ1-1 | . | TRBV15 | . | CATSRDVMAAGTEAFF | TGTGCCACCAGCAGAGATGTCATGGCCGCGGGCACTGAAGCTTTCTTT
TRBJ1-2 | . | TRBV2 | . | CASSDRQGYGYTF | TGTGCCAGCAGTGACCGGCAGGGTTATGGCTACACCTTC
TRBJ2-6 | . | TRBV2 | . | CASSVTTTGANVLTF | TGTGCCAGCAGTGTTACAACAACTGGGGCCAACGTCCTGACTTTC
TRBJ2-1 | . | TRBV27 | . | CASSLWAGDEQFF | TGTGCCAGCAGTTTATGGGCGGGCGATGAGCAGTTCTTC
TRBJ2-7 | few | TRBV28 | . | CASSLEASYEQYF | TGTGCCAGCAGTTTAGAGGCCTCCTACGAGCAGTACTTC
TRBJ1-1 | . | TRBV13 | . | CASSLRNTEAFF | TGTGCCAGCAGCCTCCGGAACACTGAAGCTTTCTTT
TRBJ2-1 | . | TRBV13 | . | CASSPLGGSYNEQFF | TGTGCCAGCAGCCCCCTGGGGGGTTCCTACAATGAGCAGTTCTTC
TRBJ2-7 | . | TRBV5-4 | TRBD1 | CASREGTGGEVSEQYF | TGTGCCAGCAGGGAAGGGACAGGGGGCGAGGTTTCCGAGCAGTACTTC
TRBJ2-5 | . | TRBV25-1 | . | CASSGTTLRETQYF | TGTGCCAGCAGTGGGACAACCCTCCGGGAGACCCAGTACTTC
TRBJ2-7 | . | TRBV30 | TRBD1 | CAWSVLQGNREQYF | TGTGCCTGGAGTGTACTACAGGGGAACCGCGAGCAGTACTTC
TRBJ2-5 | . | TRBV24-1 | . | CATSDPEQGQETQYF | TGTGCCACCAGTGACCCAGAACAGGGCCAAGAGACCCAGTACTTC
TRBJ2-5 | . | TRBV18 | . | CASSPPGVAPETQYF | TGTGCCAGCTCACCACCGGGTGTAGCGCCGGAGACCCAGTACTTC
TRBJ1-4 | . | TRBV15 | . | CATSRDAEKSEGLFF | TGTGCCACCAGCAGAGATGCGGAGAAATCGGAAGGACTGTTTTTT
TRBJ2-7 | . | TRBV7-9 | TRBD2 | CASSGTSGSSYEQYF | TGTGCCAGCAGTGGAACTAGCGGAAGCTCCTACGAGCAGTACTTC
TRBJ1-1 | few | TRBV4-1 | . | CASSQEPGQTNTEAFF | TGCGCCAGCAGCCAAGAACCGGGACAAACGAACACTGAAGCTTTCTTT
TRBJ1-5 | . | TRBV6-5 | TRBD1 | CASSYSRTGPQHF | TGTGCCAGCAGTTACTCGCGGACAGGGCCCCAGCATTTT
TRBJ1-2 | once | TRBV5-1 | . | CASSWGQALGYTF | TGCGCCAGCAGCTGGGGACAAGCCCTCGGCTACACCTTC
TRBJ2-7 | . | TRBV4-1 | TRBD2 | CASSGGVLSYEQYF | TGCGCCAGCAGCGGGGGGGTACTCTCCTACGAGCAGTACTTC
TRBJ1-4 | . | TRBV10-3 | TRBD1 | CAISGTWTGGDEKLFF | TGTGCCATCAGTGGGACGTGGACAGGGGGCGATGAAAAACTGTTTTTT
TRBJ2-3 | . | TRBV18 | . | CASSPPPRGLADTQYF | TGTGCCAGCTCGCCCCCTCCTCGCGGGCTAGCAGATACGCAGTATTTT
TRBJ2-5 | . | TRBV5-1 | . | CASSPLAEETQYF | TGCGCCAGCAGCCCCCTAGCAGAGGAGACCCAGTACTTC
TRBJ1-2 | . | TRBV9 | TRBD1 | CASSVGGQGAFGYTF | TGTGCCAGCAGCGTAGGCGGACAGGGGGCGTTTGGCTACACCTTC
TRBJ1-6 | . | TRBV5-6 | . | CASSLVMRSNSPLHF | TGTGCCAGCAGCTTGGTAATGAGAAGTAATTCACCCCTCCACTTT
TRBJ2-7 | . | TRBV5-1 | . | CASSLEGGAPYEQYF | TGCGCCAGCAGCTTGGAGGGGGGGGCTCCCTACGAGCAGTACTTC
TRBJ2-3 | . | TRBV11-2 | . | CASSLLGRGSTDTQYF | TGTGCCAGCAGCCTCCTAGGGCGGGGTAGCACAGATACGCAGTATTTT
TRBJ1-1 | . | TRBV15 | TRBD1 | CATSRDLHRGTEAFF | TGTGCCACCAGCAGAGACCTCCACAGGGGCACTGAAGCTTTCTTT
TRBJ2-7 | . | TRBV19 | TRBD1 | CASSITTGGRYEQYF | TGTGCCAGTAGTATAACGACAGGGGGTAGGTACGAGCAGTACTTC
TRBJ2-6 | few | TRBV6-2/TRBV6-3 | . | CASSPGSGANVLTF | TGTGCCAGCAGTCCAGGATCGGGGGCCAACGTCCTGACTTTC
TRBJ2-1 | . | TRBV20-1 | . | CSASLADTYNEQFF | TGCAGTGCTAGTCTGGCCGACACCTACAATGAGCAGTTCTTC
TRBJ2-1 | . | TRBV5-1 | . | CASRPPSDSYNEQFF | TGCGCCAGCAGACCCCCTAGCGACTCCTACAATGAGCAGTTCTTC
TRBJ1-6 | . | TRBV6-1 | . | CASSEASAGGSPLHF | TGTGCCAGCAGTGAAGCTTCGGCGGGGGGATCACCCCTCCACTTT
TRBJ2-7 | few | TRBV14 | TRBD1 | CASSPGQGKGSYEQYF | TGTGCCAGCAGCCCGGGACAGGGGAAGGGGTCCTACGAGCAGTACTTC
TRBJ2-7 | . | TRBV6-2/TRBV6-3 | . | CASSYSRRESVISYEQYF | TGTGCCAGCAGTTACTCACGGCGGGAAAGTGTAATATCCTACGAGCAGTACTTC
TRBJ2-7 | . | TRBV27 | . | CASSPFGQGATYEQYF | TGTGCCAGCAGTCCGTTCGGCCAGGGCGCTACCTACGAGCAGTACTTC
TRBJ2-1 | . | TRBV6-2/TRBV6-3 | TRBD1 | CASSYRVGTGKFYNEQFF | TGTGCCAGCAGTTACAGAGTCGGGACAGGAAAATTTTACAATGAGCAGTTCTTC
TRBJ2-7 | . | TRBV5-1 | TRBD2 | CASQSGGASYEQYF | TGCGCCAGCCAAAGCGGGGGGGCCTCCTACGAGCAGTACTTC
TRBJ1-1 | . | TRBV3-1/TRBV3-2 | TRBD1 | CASSQVLGQGASEAFF | TGTGCCAGCAGCCAAGTCTTGGGACAGGGGGCCTCCGAAGCTTTCTTT
TRBJ2-5 | . | TRBV9 | TRBD2 | CASSPSSGGAVTQYF | TGTGCCAGCAGCCCATCTAGCGGGGGGGCCGTGACCCAGTACTTC
TRBJ1-2 | many | TRBV29-1 | . | CSVSAAGGAAYGYTF | TGCAGCGTTTCCGCAGCGGGCGGGGCCGCCTATGGCTACACCTTC
TRBJ1-2 | . | TRBV28 | . | CASMGNQGNYGYTF | TGTGCCAGCATGGGGAACCAGGGGAACTATGGCTACACCTTC
TRBJ2-4 | . | TRBV18 | . | CASSPGGAQNIQYF | TGTGCCAGCTCACCGGGTGGGGCGCAGAACATTCAGTACTTC
TRBJ1-4 | . | TRBV30 | . | CAWKQGLSEKLFF | TGTGCCTGGAAGCAGGGATTATCTGAAAAACTGTTTTTT
TRBJ1-3 | . | TRBV4-1 | . | CASSPMGNTIYF | TGCGCCAGCAGCCCCATGGGCAACACCATATATTTT
TRBJ1-4 | . | TRBV21-1 | . | CASSNPGGVGEKLFF | TGTGCCAGCAGCAACCCAGGGGGTGTAGGCGAAAAACTGTTTTTT
TRBJ1-1 | . | TRBV7-9 | TRBD1 | CASSPSRTGGGRAFF | TGTGCCAGCAGCCCATCCCGGACAGGGGGCGGTCGAGCTTTCTTT
TRBJ2-3 | . | TRBV12-5 | TRBD1 | CASGTGTGGADTQYF | TGTGCTAGTGGTACCGGGACAGGGGGCGCGGATACGCAGTATTTT
TRBJ1-1 | . | TRBV28 | TRBD1 | CASVTNTGVAFF | TGTGCCAGCGTCACCAACACAGGGGTAGCTTTCTTT
TRBJ1-1 | once | TRBV9 | . | CASSVASLATEAFF | TGTGCCAGCAGCGTAGCCAGCCTAGCCACTGAAGCTTTCTTT
TRBJ1-6 | . | TRBV7-2 | . | CASSQQGAGNSPLHF | TGTGCCAGCAGCCAGCAGGGAGCGGGTAATTCACCCCTCCACTTT
TRBJ1-6 | . | TRBV7-2 | TRBD1 | CASSLYPPGQGYNSPLHF | TGTGCCAGCAGCTTATACCCCCCCGGACAGGGGTATAATTCACCCCTCCACTTT
TRBJ1-5 | . | TRBV5-1 | . | CASSLGQGEQPQHF | TGCGCCAGCAGCTTGGGGCAGGGCGAACAGCCCCAGCATTTT
TRBJ2-1 | . | TRBV6-6 | TRBD1 | CASSQGQGAFNEQFF | TGTGCCAGCAGCCAAGGACAGGGGGCATTCAATGAGCAGTTCTTC
TRBJ1-2 | . | TRBV5-5 | . | CASSFMRASNYGYTF | TGTGCCAGCAGCTTTATGAGGGCCTCTAACTATGGCTACACCTTC